This T cell receptor beta chain was captured in a study of blood T cell repertoires in COVID-19. In the study overall: Some COVID-19 samples were acute and others convalescent; all came from the United States, Italy and Spain. From T cells, B-cell-depleted T cells, or PBMCs came the material, which was cDNA or gDNA.

This CDR3 has 17 residues. Germline CDR1 SGHTA, CDR2 FQGNSA. Germline trimming cut 5 bases from V and 3 bases from J; bases unmatched to any gene: 9. How the authors handled the data: Estimated nucleated cell counts came from reference gene primer amplification. Method: immunoSEQ multiplex PCR; TCRdb's copy keeps in-frame clones and lacks some. D and trimming come from the DNA, and the V and J calls and clone size come from that table. The data contain tens of thousands of clones, about nine tenths of them singletons. The sequence came from a woman at least 80 years old with acute or convalescent COVID-19. Specimen: peripheral blood. V usage is TRBV7-2 and J usage is TRBJ2-7, with 14 bases that match TRBD2. The CDR3 region is CASSRTSGGFYLYEQYF. DNA of the CDR3: TGTGCCAGCAGCCGGACTAGCGGGGGGTTCTATCTCTACGAGCAGTACTTC.